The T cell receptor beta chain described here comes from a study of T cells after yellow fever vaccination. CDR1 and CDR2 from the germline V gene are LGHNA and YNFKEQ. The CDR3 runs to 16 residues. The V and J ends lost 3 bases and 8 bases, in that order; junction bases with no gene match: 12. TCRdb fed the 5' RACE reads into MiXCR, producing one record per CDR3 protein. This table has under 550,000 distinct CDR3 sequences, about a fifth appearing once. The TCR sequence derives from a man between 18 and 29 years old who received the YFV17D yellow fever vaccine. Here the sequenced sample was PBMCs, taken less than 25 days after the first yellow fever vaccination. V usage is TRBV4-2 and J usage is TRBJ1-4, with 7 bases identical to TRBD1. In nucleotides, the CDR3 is TGTGCCAGCAGCCAGGTACCGGGACAGAGTCCCGAAAAACTGTTTTTT. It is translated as CASSQVPGQSPEKLFF.